This TCR beta chain was identified in a study of blood T cells in healthy people across ages (dated by TCRdb to 2015 to 2017). As for the study more broadly: Template switching captured roughly one uniquely barcoded TCR beta cDNA molecule per two T cells in model experiments. The donors were divided into four age groups: young (average around 16 years), middle-aged (roughly 42), aged (roughly 66) and long-lived (roughly 82). To avoid experimental bias, donors of different ages were spread randomly across the sequencing lanes. The study measured age-related changes in TCR beta repertoire diversity using deep sequencing normalized with unique cDNA molecular identifiers. Using the same blood draw, the study looked at two additional independent replicas of 1 million unique cDNA reads for two donors, one aged 18 to 29 and the other aged 80 or older. Study-level results and caveats: Because profiling used bulk unsorted PBMCs, naive and antigen-experienced compartments could not be compared conclusively. Estimates of total diversity based on one million sequenced T cells were regarded as lower bounds and as underestimates. Donor CMV infection status was unknown, potentially confounding age-related changes in expanded clonotypes. Compared with the aged group, more naive CD4+ T cells, fewer expanded clones and increased TCR diversity were shown by the long-lived group, suggesting age selection. As age increased, observed TCR beta diversity per million T cells dropped in a roughly linear way, and a significant reduction was already evident by age around 41. A strong correlation was found between observed TCR beta diversity and the percentage of naive T cells measured by flow cytometry.

Worth noting for this clonotype: There is no known antigen for this receptor. The input lacks base qualities; no much larger clone sits a single base away.

Systemically healthy Caucasian individuals from Russia, some 38 in total and aged roughly 6 to 100 years, were included as donors. Each donor gave ten milliliters of peripheral blood, collected into EDTA-treated Vacutainer tubes. Ficoll-Paque density-gradient centrifugation was used to isolate PBMCs, with at least 7 million obtained per sample. Total RNA was extracted from PBMCs with Trizol reagent, with at least 6 micrograms obtained per sample. Naive CD45RAhigh/CD27high T cell percentages were measured by flow cytometry on a PBMC aliquot from every donor. The CDR3 starts with the cysteine, ends with the phenylalanine, and has 13 residues. Just the 39-base CDR3 DNA is kept, in frame starting at base 1. The V and J ends are trimmed by 1 base and 1 base, leaving 3 bases between them. In the germline V gene, CDR1 corresponds to LGHNA and CDR2 to YNFKEQ. The protocol used for the library was 5' RACE. Reads for this sample came from an Illumina HiSeq 2500. A second PCR of about 7 to 12 cycles was run with a J-beta primer mix and a sample-barcoded 5' primer. Each TCR beta cDNA molecule received a unique molecular identifier from a template-switch 5' adaptor carrying 12 random nucleotides. Each sample yielded at least 2.5 million CDR3-containing paired-end reads. First-strand cDNA synthesis was performed from all RNA using the Mint cDNA synthesis kit, with priming by a TRBC-specific oligonucleotide. Following uracil-DNA glycosylase treatment, a first 18-cycle PCR with universal primers M1SS and BC2_uni_R was performed on all cDNA. Per the source publication's procedure: Normalization of each sample was performed by random selection of 1 million high-quality reads, each carrying a distinct molecular identifier. Instead of being binned into consensus sequences, reads with shared molecular identifiers were discarded. MiTCR, run with a Q25 quality threshold and the strictest error-elimination algorithm, handled CDR3 identification, clonotype clustering and error correction. Lower-bound total TCR beta diversity was estimated with a nonparametric unseen species model using Euler transformation. The public reads were reprocessed in TCRdb via fastp at Q25 and MiXCR, keeping in-frame beta chains. Each CDR3 protein gets just one entry, which takes the most common genes and DNA from the rows behind it. TCRdb's processing, not the authors' own work, is the source of the V and J calls. The sample yields about 1 million distinct CDR3 sequences; more than 35% were counted once. About 20% of the sample goes to the ten largest clones.

The chain was built from TRBV4-2 and TRBJ2-3; the D gene is not confidently resolved. The material sequenced was blood. The receptor's source is a woman aged 55-70 years in good health. For the CDR3, the sequence is CASSQVGTDTQYF. The DNA is as follows: TGTGCCAGCAGCCAAGTAGGCACAGATACGCAGTATTTT.